These 5 T cell receptor beta chains came from one sample sequenced in a study of radiation and T cells in renal cell carcinoma. Using immunoSEQ multiplex PCR, the repertoire was profiled, and TCRdb retains in-frame clones only, with some absent. The sample records 130,000 or so clones, roughly 83% being singletons. Time point reported: baseline pretreatment blood. Treatment noted: 15 Gy SBRT to primary tumor, nephrectomy 4 weeks later. This material consisted of blood, taken from a patient whose treatment included radiotherapy and nephrectomy. The receptors derive from a woman between 50 and 59 years old with renal cell carcinoma.

The chain links TRBV19 to TRBJ2-5, with 12 bases aligning to TRBD1. Germline values: CDR1 LNHDA, CDR2 SQIVND (reference sequence). This CDR3 is 15 amino acids long. V gave up 6 bases and J gave up 7 bases; unmatched junction bases: 9. The CDR3 nucleotides are TGTGCCAGTAGAACGGGACAGGGGGCTTACGGGACCCAGTACTTC. It codes for CASRTGQGAYGTQYF.

This rearrangement joins TRBV9 to TRBJ2-3; no reliable D call. The V end lost 0 bases, the J end lost 9 bases, and 14 bases lay between the germline ends. The V gene's germline CDR1 is SGDLS and CDR2 YYNGEE. The CDR3 sequence is 14 residues long. The CDR3 reads CASSVDQRYTTQYF. CDR3 nucleotides: TGTGCCAGCAGCGTAGATCAGCGATATACCACGCAGTATTTT.

CDR3 sequence (DNA): TGTGCCAGCAGCAGGACAGGGTCCTACGAGCAGTACTTC. Its protein product is CASSRTGSYEQYF. The chain uses TRBV11-3 and TRBJ2-7, with 8 bases matching TRBD1. Germline loops: CDR1 SGHNT, CDR2 YENEEA. The CDR3 is 13 residues long. Losses at the gene ends were 5 bases for V and 1 base for J; bases not matched to a gene: 1.

Only one count was recorded for this clone. The chain has TRBV7-9 and TRBJ2-1, with TRBD2 matching 7 bases. V shed 1 base and J 7 bases; nucleotides not matched to a gene: 10. CDR3 length equals 16 residues. Germline CDR1 and CDR2: SEHNR and FQNEAQ (reference sequence). The CDR3 bases are TGTGCCAGCAGCTTAGAACTAGCGCTCCGTGGGAATGAGCAGTTCTTC. Its translation: CASSLELALRGNEQFF.

The chain links TRBV7-2 to TRBJ2-7; 10 bases fit TRBD1. Per germline, CDR1 SGHTA and CDR2 FQGNSA. The CDR3 totals 17 residues. The V gene end was trimmed by 1 base and the J gene end by 3 bases; junction bases not matched to a gene: 9. In nucleotides, the CDR3 is TGTGCCAGCAGCTTAGATTCCATTAGGGACAGGGGCTACGAGCAGTACTTC. Translation gives CASSLDSIRDRGYEQYF.